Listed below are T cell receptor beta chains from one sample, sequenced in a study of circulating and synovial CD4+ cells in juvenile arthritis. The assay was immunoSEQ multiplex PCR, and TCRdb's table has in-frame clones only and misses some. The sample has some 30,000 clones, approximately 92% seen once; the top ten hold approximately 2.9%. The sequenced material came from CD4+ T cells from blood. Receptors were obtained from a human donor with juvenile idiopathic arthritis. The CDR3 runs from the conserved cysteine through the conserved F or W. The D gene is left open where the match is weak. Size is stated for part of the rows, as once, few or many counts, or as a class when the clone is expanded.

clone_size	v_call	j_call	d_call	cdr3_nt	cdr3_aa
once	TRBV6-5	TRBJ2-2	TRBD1	TGTGCCAGCAGGAGACAGGGGGCTGTGGCCGGGGAGCTGTTTTTT	CASRRQGAVAGELFF
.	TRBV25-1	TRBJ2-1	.	TGTGCCAGCAGTGAATATGAGTCACAGTTCTTC	CASSEYESQFF
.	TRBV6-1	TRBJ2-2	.	TGTGCCAGCAGTGAACTTGAGGGAGCGATCACCGGGGAGCTGTTTTTT	CASSELEGAITGELFF
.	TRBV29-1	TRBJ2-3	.	TGCAGCGTGCGGCGGGCGGTAAGCACAGATACGCAGTATTTT	CSVRRAVSTDTQYF
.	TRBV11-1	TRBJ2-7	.	TGTGCCAGCAGCTCCACGGTTCCGAGCAACGAGCAGTACTTC	CASSSTVPSNEQYF
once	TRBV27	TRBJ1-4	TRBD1	TGTGCCAGCAGCCGCGCCAGGGGGGTAGCAACTAATGAAAAACTGTTTTTT	CASSRARGVATNEKLFF
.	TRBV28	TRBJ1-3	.	TGTGCCAGCAGTTCTTTACAAAGCTCTGGAAACACCATATATTTT	CASSSLQSSGNTIYF
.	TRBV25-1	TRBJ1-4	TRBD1	TGTGCCAGCAGTCGTACAGGGGGGCCCGCAACTAATGAAAAACTGTTTTTT	CASSRTGGPATNEKLFF
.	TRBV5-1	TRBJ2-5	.	TGCGCCAGCAGCCCTACGATTAGGACAGCATCGACCCAGTACTTC	CASSPTIRTASTQYF
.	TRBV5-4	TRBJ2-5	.	TGTGCCAGCCTAGGCCCTCAAGAGGCCCAGTACTTC	CASLGPQEAQYF
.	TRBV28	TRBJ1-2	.	TGTGCCAGCAGTTCACACGTCGCCTATGGCTACACCTTC	CASSSHVAYGYTF
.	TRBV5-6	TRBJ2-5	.	TGTGCCAGCAGCGACGCCGCGGGTGGCGAGACCCAGTACTTC	CASSDAAGGETQYF
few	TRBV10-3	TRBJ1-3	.	TGTGCCATCAGTGACCGGGTTTCCCTCTCTGGAAACACCATATATTTT	CAISDRVSLSGNTIYF
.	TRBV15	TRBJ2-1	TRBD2	TGTGCCACCAGCAGAGTTGGACTAGAAACGAGTGAGCAGTTCTTC	CATSRVGLETSEQFF
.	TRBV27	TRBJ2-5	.	TGTGCCAGCAGTCCCCAGACTGCACGGACCCAGTACTTC	CASSPQTARTQYF
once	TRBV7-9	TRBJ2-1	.	TGTGCCAGCAGCTTAGTGCCAGGGATAATGAATGAGCAGTTCTTC	CASSLVPGIMNEQFF
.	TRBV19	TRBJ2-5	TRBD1	TGTGCCAGTAGTTCGACAGGGCAAGAGACCCAGTACTTC	CASSSTGQETQYF
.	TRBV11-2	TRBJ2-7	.	TGTGCCAGCAGCCAACCCCCCAGGGGCACCTACGAGCAGTACTTC	CASSQPPRGTYEQYF
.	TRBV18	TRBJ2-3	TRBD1	TGTGCCAGCTCACCACGCACAGGGGTGAAGGCAGATACGCAGTATTTT	CASSPRTGVKADTQYF
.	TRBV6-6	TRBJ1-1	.	TGTGCCAGCAGTTCAGGCGGGACTGAAGCTTTCTTT	CASSSGGTEAFF
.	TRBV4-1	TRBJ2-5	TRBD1	TGCGCCAGCAGCCAAGATTCACAGGGGGCTTTGCGAGAGACCCAGTACTTC	CASSQDSQGALRETQYF
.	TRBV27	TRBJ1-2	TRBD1	TGTGCCAGCAGTTTTGGGCAGGGGGATGGCTACACCTTC	CASSFGQGDGYTF
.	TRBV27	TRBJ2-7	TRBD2	TGTGCCAGCAGGCCTAGCGGGGCCCGCGAGCAGTACTTC	CASRPSGAREQYF
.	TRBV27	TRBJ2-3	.	TGTGCCAGCAGCCGGCTACTGACAGGTAGCACAGATACGCAGTATTTT	CASSRLLTGSTDTQYF
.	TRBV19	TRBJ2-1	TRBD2	TGTGCCAGTAGTATAAGGGCTAGCGGGAGGGGGGGGAGTGAGCAGTTCTTC	CASSIRASGRGGSEQFF
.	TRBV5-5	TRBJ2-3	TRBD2	TGTGCCAGCAGCCGGACTAGCGGGACAGATACGCAGTATTTT	CASSRTSGTDTQYF
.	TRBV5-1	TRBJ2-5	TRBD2	TGCGCCAGCAGTTCGGTAGGCGGGAGAGGGGAGACCCAGTACTTC	CASSSVGGRGETQYF
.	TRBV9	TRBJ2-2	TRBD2	TGTGCCAGCAGCGATACCCCGGGACTAGAAAGGACCGGGGAGCTGTTTTTT	CASSDTPGLERTGELFF
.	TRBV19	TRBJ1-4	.	TGTGCCAGTAGTGCACGTACTCACGGTGGTGAAAAACTGTTTTTT	CASSARTHGGEKLFF